These T cell receptor beta chains were read from a single sample in a study of Graves' ophthalmopathy and Graves' hyperthyroidism. TCRdb re-called the multiplex PCR reads with MiXCR, one entry per CDR3 protein. This table has some 240,000 distinct CDR3 sequences, around 50% appearing once. The sequenced sample consisted of peripheral blood. Source of these receptors: an adult man with Graves' ophthalmopathy. Each CDR3 is given with its conserved first and last residue. D genes are given only for firm matches. The listing skips clone size in some rows; elsewhere it reads once, few, many or a size class.

d_call j_call cdr3_length v_call clone_size cdr3_nt cdr3_aa
NA TRBJ1-1 15 TRBV28 once TGTGCCAGCAGTTTAGGTGGTAGGGCGGCGGGGGAAGCTTTCTTT CASSLGGRAAGEAFF
TRBD1 TRBJ1-2 13 TRBV19 NA TGTGCCAGCGGGACAGGAACCCACTATGGCTACACCTTC CASGTGTHYGYTF
TRBD1 TRBJ2-7 14 TRBV7-8 NA TGTGCCAGCAGCTTAGCAGGGGGCCTCAACGAGCAGTACTTC CASSLAGGLNEQYF
NA TRBJ2-7 14 TRBV19 few TGTGCCAGTAGTATATCTTCAGGACACCACGAGCAGTACTTC CASSISSGHHEQYF
TRBD2 TRBJ2-1 14 TRBV2 NA TGTGCCACTCAGTGGACTAGCTCCTACAATGAGCAGTTCTTC CATQWTSSYNEQFF
NA TRBJ1-5 11 TRBV10-3 NA TGTGCCATCAGTGGTGGGAATGAGCAGCATTTT CAISGGNEQHF
TRBD2 TRBJ2-5 18 TRBV10-1 NA TGCGCCAGCAGTGGGTCTACGGAAACTAGCGGGTCCCAAGAGACCCAGTACTTC CASSGSTETSGSQETQYF
NA TRBJ1-4 15 TRBV11-2 NA TGTGCCAGCAGCCCTAGCTTCTCCAGGAATGAAAAACTGTTTTTT CASSPSFSRNEKLFF
TRBD2 TRBJ2-7 15 TRBV7-2 NA TGTGCCAGCAGCCCCGGGACTAGCGGGATGTACGAGCAGTACTTC CASSPGTSGMYEQYF
NA TRBJ2-5 14 TRBV7-8 NA TGTGCCAGCAGCTCGTGGCCGCGCCAGGAGACCCAGTACTTC CASSSWPRQETQYF
TRBD1 TRBJ2-7 14 TRBV7-9 few TGTGCCAGCAGCCCGGGGACAGCTCGCTACGAGCAGTACTTC CASSPGTARYEQYF
NA TRBJ1-1 13 TRBV15 NA TGTGCCACCAGCAGACGAACGCCGACTGAAGCTTTCTTT CATSRRTPTEAFF
NA TRBJ1-4 15 TRBV7-2 NA TGTGCCAGCAGCTCATTCACAGGGTTGAATGAAAAACTGTTTTTT CASSSFTGLNEKLFF
NA TRBJ1-3 14 TRBV29-1 few TGCAGCGTTGAGACAGGAGGGGTTGGAAACACCATATATTTT CSVETGGVGNTIYF
TRBD1 TRBJ1-2 14 TRBV20-1 few TGCAGTGGGAAGACAGGGGTGGTCCCCTATGGCTACACCTTC CSGKTGVVPYGYTF
NA TRBJ1-1 14 TRBV29-1 many TGCAGCGTTCTTGCCCCGCTGGAGAACACTGAAGCTTTCTTT CSVLAPLENTEAFF
NA TRBJ1-1 12 TRBV29-1 NA TGCAGTTATCGGGGGCCAAACACTGAAGCTTTCTTT CSYRGPNTEAFF
TRBD1 TRBJ2-7 14 TRBV5-1 few TGCGCCAGCGACCTGACAGGGAGCTCCTACGAGCAGTACTTC CASDLTGSSYEQYF
TRBD1 TRBJ1-2 11 TRBV20-1 few TGCAGTGCTACAGGGGGGGTTGGCTACACCTTC CSATGGVGYTF
NA TRBJ2-7 13 TRBV29-1 few TGCAGCGTTGTGGGGGACCCCACCTACGAGCAGTACTTC CSVVGDPTYEQYF
NA TRBJ2-5 15 TRBV7-3 few TGCGCCACCCAAACCGCAGGGTACGGACAAGAGACCCAGTACTTC CATQTAGYGQETQYF
NA TRBJ2-7 15 TRBV11-2 once TGTGCCAGCAGCTCCTGGACAGACAGATCCTACGAGCAGTACTTC CASSSWTDRSYEQYF
NA TRBJ1-1 13 TRBV3-1 NA TGTGCCAGCAGCCAAGTCCACCACACTGAAGCTTTCTTT CASSQVHHTEAFF
NA TRBJ2-7 14 TRBV11-2 NA TGTGCCAGCAGCTCAACTAGGAAGTTAGGCGAGCAGTACTTC CASSSTRKLGEQYF
NA TRBJ1-5 15 TRBV7-2 NA TGTGCCAGTAGAGAAGGAGGCAGGGAGCGTCAGCCCCAGCATTTT CASREGGRERQPQHF
TRBD1 TRBJ2-7 13 TRBV5-1 NA TGCGCCAGCAGCTTAGACAGGGTCCAGGAGCAGTACTTC CASSLDRVQEQYF
NA TRBJ1-5 12 TRBV15 NA TGTGCCACCAGCATAATGAATCAGCCCCAGCATTTT CATSIMNQPQHF